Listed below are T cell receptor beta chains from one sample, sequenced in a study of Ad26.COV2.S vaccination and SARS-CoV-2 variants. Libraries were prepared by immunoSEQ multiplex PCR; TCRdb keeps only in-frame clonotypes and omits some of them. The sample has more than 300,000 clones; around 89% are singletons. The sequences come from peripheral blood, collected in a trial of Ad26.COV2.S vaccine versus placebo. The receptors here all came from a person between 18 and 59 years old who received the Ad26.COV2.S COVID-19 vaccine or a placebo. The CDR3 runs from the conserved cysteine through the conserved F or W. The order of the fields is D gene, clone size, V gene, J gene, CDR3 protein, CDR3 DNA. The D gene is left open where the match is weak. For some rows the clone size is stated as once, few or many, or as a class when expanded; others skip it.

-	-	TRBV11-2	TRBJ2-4	CASSLDGLTAPNKNIQYF	TGTGCCAGCAGCTTAGATGGGCTGACAGCGCCCAACAAAAACATTCAGTACTTC
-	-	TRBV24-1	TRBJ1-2	CATSPGQKYGYTF	TGTGCCACCAGTCCGGGACAAAAGTATGGCTACACCTTC
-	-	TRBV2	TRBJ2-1	CASSADGNNEQFF	TGTGCCAGCAGCGCCGACGGAAACAATGAGCAGTTCTTC
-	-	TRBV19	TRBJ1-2	CASSIGRQEIYGYTF	TGTGCCAGTAGTATAGGCAGACAGGAAATCTATGGCTACACCTTC
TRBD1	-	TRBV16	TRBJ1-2	CASSDHRDRDPKDYGYTF	TGTGCCAGCAGCGATCACCGGGACAGGGATCCCAAGGACTATGGCTACACCTTC
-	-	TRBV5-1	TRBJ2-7	CASSLATGMTSYEQYF	TGCGCCAGCAGCTTGGCTACAGGGATGACATCCTACGAGCAGTACTTC
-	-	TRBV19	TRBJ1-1	CASSSNTNTEAFF	TGTGCCAGTAGTAGCAATACGAACACTGAAGCTTTCTTT
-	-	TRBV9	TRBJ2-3	CASTVDLGTDTQYF	TGTGCCAGCACCGTGGATCTCGGCACAGATACGCAGTATTTT
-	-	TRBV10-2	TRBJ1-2	CASSSFDGYNGYTF	TGCGCCAGCAGTTCATTCGACGGGTACAATGGCTACACCTTC
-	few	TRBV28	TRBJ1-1	CASSRGTVYTEAFF	TGTGCCAGCAGTCGAGGGACCGTCTACACTGAAGCTTTCTTT
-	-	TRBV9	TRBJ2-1	CASSATLGGSSYNEQFF	TGTGCCAGCAGCGCCACCCTAGGTGGTAGCTCCTACAATGAGCAGTTCTTC
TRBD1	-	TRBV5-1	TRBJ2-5	CASSGDRGQETQYF	TGCGCCAGCAGCGGCGACAGGGGCCAAGAGACCCAGTACTTC
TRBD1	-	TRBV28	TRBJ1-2	CASSSPGTERYGYTF	TGTGCCAGCAGTTCCCCCGGGACAGAACGGTACGGCTACACCTTC
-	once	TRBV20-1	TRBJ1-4	CSASRSENEKLFF	TGCAGTGCTAGTCGATCGGAGAATGAAAAACTGTTTTTT
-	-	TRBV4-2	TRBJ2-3	CASSANPGHTTDTQYF	TGTGCCAGCAGCGCTAATCCGGGACACACCACAGATACGCAGTATTTT
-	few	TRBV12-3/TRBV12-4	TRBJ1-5	CASSGQFNQPQHF	TGTGCCAGCAGTGGACAGTTTAATCAGCCCCAGCATTTT
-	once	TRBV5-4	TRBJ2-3	CASSLDRASTDTQYF	TGTGCCAGCAGCTTGGACAGGGCCAGCACAGATACGCAGTATTTT
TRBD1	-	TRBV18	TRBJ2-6	CASSPLPRQGYGANVLTF	TGTGCCAGCTCACCACTCCCGCGACAGGGATACGGGGCCAACGTCCTGACTTTC
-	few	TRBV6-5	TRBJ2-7	CASRPAGSYEQHF	TGTGCCAGCAGGCCCGCAGGCTCCTACGAGCAGCACTTC
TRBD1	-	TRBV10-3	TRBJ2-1	CAISGGGAAYNEQFF	TGTGCCATCAGTGGAGGGGGCGCTGCCTACAATGAGCAGTTCTTC
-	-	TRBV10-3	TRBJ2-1	CAISEGVRSSYNEQFF	TGTGCCATCAGTGAGGGAGTCAGAAGCTCCTACAATGAGCAGTTCTTC
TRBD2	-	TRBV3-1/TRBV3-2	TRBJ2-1	CASSQASGLYYNEQFF	TGTGCCAGCAGCCAAGCTAGCGGGCTTTACTACAATGAGCAGTTCTTC
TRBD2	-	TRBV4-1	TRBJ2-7	CASSHASGSTYEQYF	TGCGCCAGCAGCCACGCCAGCGGGAGTACCTACGAGCAGTACTTC
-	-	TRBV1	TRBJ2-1	CTSSPSGTSGYNEQFF	TGCACCAGCAGCCCGTCCGGGACTAGCGGCTACAATGAGCAGTTCTTC
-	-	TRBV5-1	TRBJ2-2	CASSFDWEELFF	TGCGCCAGCAGCTTCGATTGGGAGGAGCTGTTTTTT
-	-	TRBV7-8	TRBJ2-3	CASSLVPAPTDTQYF	TGTGCCAGCAGCTTAGTTCCAGCCCCCACAGATACGCAGTATTTT
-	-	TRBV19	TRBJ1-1	CASSGRNTEAFF	TGTGCCAGTAGTGGGAGGAACACTGAAGCTTTCTTT
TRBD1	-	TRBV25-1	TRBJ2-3	CASSESRGLSTDTQYF	TGTGCCAGCAGTGAATCCAGGGGGCTTAGCACAGATACGCAGTATTTT
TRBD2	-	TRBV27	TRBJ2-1	CATRLAGPNGQFF	TGTGCCACCAGACTAGCGGGCCCCAATGGGCAGTTCTTC
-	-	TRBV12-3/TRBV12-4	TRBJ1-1	CASSLGPFSEAFF	TGTGCCAGCAGTTTAGGACCCTTCTCTGAAGCTTTCTTT
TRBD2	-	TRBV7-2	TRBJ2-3	CASSPRGSGGPTSTDTQYF	TGTGCCAGCAGCCCCCGAGGTAGCGGGGGCCCTACTAGCACAGATACGCAGTATTTT
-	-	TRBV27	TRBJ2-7	CASSKGLTVSSYEQYF	TGTGCCAGCAGTAAAGGATTGACCGTCAGCTCCTACGAGCAGTACTTC
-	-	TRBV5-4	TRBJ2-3	CASSLSQTDTQYF	TGTGCCAGCAGCTTGTCTCAGACAGATACGCAGTATTTT
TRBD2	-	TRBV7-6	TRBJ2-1	CASSSSRTSGGSYNEQFF	TGTGCCAGCAGCTCCTCCCGGACTAGCGGGGGGTCCTACAATGAGCAGTTCTTC
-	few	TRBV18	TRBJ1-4	CASSPGVNEKLFF	TGTGCCAGCTCACCGGGAGTCAATGAAAAACTGTTTTTT